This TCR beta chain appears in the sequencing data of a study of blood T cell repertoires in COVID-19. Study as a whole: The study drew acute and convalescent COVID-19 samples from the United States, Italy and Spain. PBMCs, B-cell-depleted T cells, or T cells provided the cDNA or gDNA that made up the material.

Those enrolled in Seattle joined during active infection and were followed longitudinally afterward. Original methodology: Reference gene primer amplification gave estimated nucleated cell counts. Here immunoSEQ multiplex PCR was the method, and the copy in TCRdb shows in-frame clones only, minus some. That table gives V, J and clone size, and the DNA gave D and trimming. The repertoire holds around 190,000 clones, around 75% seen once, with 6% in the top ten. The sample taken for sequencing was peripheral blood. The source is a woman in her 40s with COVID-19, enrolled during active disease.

CDR3 amino acids: CASSYGQGVSEAFF. Written as DNA, the CDR3 is TGTGCCAGCAGCTACGGACAGGGGGTATCGGAAGCTTTCTTT. The chain links TRBV7-2 to TRBJ1-1; 10 nucleotides agree with TRBD1. Per the germline V gene, CDR1 is SGHTA and CDR2 is FQGNSA. The V gene end was trimmed by 4 bases and the J gene end by 8 bases; junction bases not matched to a gene: 7. This CDR3 is built from 14 residues.